The clone carrying this TCR beta chain was observed a few times. Its antigen remains unknown. The data derive from a study of vaccination and CD4 T cells after COVID-19. For the study at large: At a median around 65 days (range 14 to 241) after dose two, post-vaccine samples were obtained.

This sample's treatment: approximately 10-day PBMC culture with coronavirus spike peptide pools or control peptides (ViraFEST assay). After culture for 10 days, isolation of CD4+ T cells was performed by negative selection. Oncomine TCR Beta short-read sequencing was applied to DNA from cultured CD4+ T cells. TCRdb called the PCR reads again in MiXCR, with one record for every CDR3 protein. The sample yields around 20,000 distinct CDR3 sequences, roughly 47% seen once. CDR1 is MNHEY and CDR2 is SVGEGT in the germline V gene. The V segment lost 2 bases and the J segment 8 bases; nucleotides outside the gene matches: 10. The CDR3 is 15 amino acids.

The chain uses TRBV6-2 or TRBV6-3 and TRBJ1-1, with TRBD1 identical over 8 bases. The sequence derives from a human donor who had recovered from COVID-19. The input for sequencing was CD4+ T cells from blood, cultured in vitro, taken before SARS-CoV-2 vaccination. The CDR3 here is CASSYPSGGQREAFF. CDR3 nucleotides: TGTGCCAGCAGTTACCCGTCAGGGGGCCAGAGAGAAGCTTTCTTT.